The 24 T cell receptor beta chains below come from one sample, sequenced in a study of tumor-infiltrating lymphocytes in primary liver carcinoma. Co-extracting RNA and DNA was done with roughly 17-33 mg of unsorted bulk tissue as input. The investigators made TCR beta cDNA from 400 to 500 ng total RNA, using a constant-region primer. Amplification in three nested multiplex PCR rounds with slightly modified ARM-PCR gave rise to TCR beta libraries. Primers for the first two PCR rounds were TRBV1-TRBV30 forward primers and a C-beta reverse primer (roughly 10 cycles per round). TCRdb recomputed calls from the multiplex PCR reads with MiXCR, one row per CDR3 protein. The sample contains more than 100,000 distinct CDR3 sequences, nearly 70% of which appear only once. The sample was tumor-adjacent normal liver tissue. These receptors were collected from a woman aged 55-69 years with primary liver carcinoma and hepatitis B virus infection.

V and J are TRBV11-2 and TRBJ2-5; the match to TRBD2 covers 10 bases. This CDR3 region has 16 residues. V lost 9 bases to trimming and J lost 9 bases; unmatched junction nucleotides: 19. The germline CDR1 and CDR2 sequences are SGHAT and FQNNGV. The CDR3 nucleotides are TGTGCCAGTGGCCAGGTCGCGACTAGCGGGTCCGGGGCCCAGTACTTC. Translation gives CASGQVATSGSGAQYF.

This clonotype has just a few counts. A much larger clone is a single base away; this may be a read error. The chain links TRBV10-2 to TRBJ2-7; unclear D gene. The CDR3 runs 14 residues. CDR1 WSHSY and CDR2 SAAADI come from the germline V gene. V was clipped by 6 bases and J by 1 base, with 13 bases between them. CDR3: CASSDTRASYEQYF. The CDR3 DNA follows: TGCGCCAGCAGCGATACCCGGGCGTCCTACGAGCAGTACTTC.

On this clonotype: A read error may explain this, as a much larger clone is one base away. CDR3 bases: TGTGCCAGCAACGGGGACACTGAAGCTTTCTTT. It yields the protein CASNGDTEAFF. This chain joins TRBV28 and TRBJ1-1; D is uncertain. The CDR3 is made up of 11 amino acids. Germline CDR1 and CDR2: MDHEN and SYDVKM. V was clipped by 7 bases and J by 3 bases, with 6 bases between them.

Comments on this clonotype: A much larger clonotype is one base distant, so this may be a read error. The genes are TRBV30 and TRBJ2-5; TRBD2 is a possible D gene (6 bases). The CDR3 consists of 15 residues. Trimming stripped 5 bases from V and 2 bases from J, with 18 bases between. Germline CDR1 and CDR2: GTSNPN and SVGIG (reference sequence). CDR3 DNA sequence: TGTGCCTGGGGTGATGGCCTAGCGCCGCAAGAGACCCAGTACTTC. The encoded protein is CAWGDGLAPQETQYF.

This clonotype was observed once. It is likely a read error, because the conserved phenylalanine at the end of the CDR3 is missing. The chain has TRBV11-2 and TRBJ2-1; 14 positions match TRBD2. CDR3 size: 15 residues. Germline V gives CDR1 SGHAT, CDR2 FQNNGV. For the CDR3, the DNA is TGTGTCAGCAGCCCCCGACTAGCGGGAGGGCACGAGCAGTTCCTC. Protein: CVSSPRLAGGHEQFL.

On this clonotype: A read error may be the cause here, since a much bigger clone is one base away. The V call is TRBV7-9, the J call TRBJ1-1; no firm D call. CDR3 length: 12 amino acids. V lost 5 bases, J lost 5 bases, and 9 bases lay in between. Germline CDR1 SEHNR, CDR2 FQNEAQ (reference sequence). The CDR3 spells CASSRAETEAFF. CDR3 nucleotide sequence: TGTGCCAGCAGCAGGGCAGAGACTGAAGCTTTCTTT.

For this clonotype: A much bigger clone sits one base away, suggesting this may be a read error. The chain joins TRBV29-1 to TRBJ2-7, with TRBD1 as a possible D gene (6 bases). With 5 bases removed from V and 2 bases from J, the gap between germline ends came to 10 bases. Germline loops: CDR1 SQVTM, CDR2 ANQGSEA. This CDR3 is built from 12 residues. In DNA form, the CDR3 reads TGCAGCGTTATTGGACAGACCTACGAGCAGTACTTC. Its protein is CSVIGQTYEQYF.

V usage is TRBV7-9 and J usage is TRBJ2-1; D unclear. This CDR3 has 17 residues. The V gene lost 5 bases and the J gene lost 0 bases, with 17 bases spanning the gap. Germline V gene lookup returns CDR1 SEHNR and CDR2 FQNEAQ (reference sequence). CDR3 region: CASSPPLSTDSYNEQFF. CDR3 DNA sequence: TGTGCCAGCAGCCCCCCCCTATCTACAGACTCCTACAATGAGCAGTTCTTC. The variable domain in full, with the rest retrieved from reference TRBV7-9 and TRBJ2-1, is DTGVSQNPRHKITKRGQNVTFRCDPISEHNRLYWYRQTLGQGPEFLTYFQNEAQLEKSRLLSDRFSAERPKGSFSTLEIQRTEQGDSAMYLCASSPPLSTDSYNEQFFGPGTRLTVL.

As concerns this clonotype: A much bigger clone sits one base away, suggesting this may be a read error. The CDR3, as DNA: TGCGTCAGCAGGTCGGACGTGACCTATGGCTACACCTTC. Its translation is CVSRSDVTYGYTF. The rearrangement uses TRBV5-1 and TRBJ1-2; no clear D gene. The CDR3 spans 13 residues. Germline loops: CDR1 SGHRS, CDR2 YFSETQ.

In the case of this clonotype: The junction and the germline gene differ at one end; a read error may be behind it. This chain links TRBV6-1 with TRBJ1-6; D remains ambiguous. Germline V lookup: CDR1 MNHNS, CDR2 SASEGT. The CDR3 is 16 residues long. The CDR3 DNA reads TGTGCCAGCTCAACGGGGTCCGGGTCCTATAATTCACCCCTCCATTTT. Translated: CASSTGSGSYNSPLHF.

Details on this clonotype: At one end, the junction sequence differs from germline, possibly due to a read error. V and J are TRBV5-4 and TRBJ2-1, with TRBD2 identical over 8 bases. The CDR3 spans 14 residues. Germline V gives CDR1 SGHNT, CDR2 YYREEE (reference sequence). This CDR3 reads CVSSGSSSYNKQFF. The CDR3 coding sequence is TGTGTCAGCAGCGGGAGTAGCTCCTACAATAAGCAGTTCTTC.

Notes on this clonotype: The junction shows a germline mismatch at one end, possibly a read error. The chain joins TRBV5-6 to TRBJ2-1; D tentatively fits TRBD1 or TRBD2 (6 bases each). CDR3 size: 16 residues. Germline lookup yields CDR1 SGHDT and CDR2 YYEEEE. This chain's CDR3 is CASSLEGGNSYNEQFF. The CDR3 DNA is TGTGCCAGCAGTTTGGAGGGGGGCAACTCCTACAATGAGCAGTTCTTC.

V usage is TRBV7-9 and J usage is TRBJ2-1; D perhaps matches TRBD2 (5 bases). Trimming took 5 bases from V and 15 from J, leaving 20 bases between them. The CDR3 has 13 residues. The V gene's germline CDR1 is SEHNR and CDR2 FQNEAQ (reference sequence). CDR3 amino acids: CASSLTVEGIPFF. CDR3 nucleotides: TGTGCCAGCAGCCTTACCGTCGAGGGAATTCCGTTCTTC. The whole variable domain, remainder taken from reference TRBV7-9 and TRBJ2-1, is DTGVSQNPRHKITKRGQNVTFRCDPISEHNRLYWYRQTLGQGPEFLTYFQNEAQLEKSRLLSDRFSAERPKGSFSTLEIQRTEQGDSAMYLCASSLTVEGIPFFGPGTRLTVL.

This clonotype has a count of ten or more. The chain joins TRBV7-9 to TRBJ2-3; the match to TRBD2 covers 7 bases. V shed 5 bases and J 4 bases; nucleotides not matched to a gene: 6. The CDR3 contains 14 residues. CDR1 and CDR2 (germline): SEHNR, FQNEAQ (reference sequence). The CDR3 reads CASSPLGRADTQYF. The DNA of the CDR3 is TGTGCCAGCAGCCCCCTAGGGAGGGCAGATACGCAGTATTTT.

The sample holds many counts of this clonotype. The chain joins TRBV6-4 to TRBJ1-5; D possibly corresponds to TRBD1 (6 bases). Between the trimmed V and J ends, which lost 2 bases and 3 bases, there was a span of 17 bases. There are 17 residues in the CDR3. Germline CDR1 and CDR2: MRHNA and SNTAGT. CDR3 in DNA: TGTGCCAGCAGTGACCCGGACAGTGAGCAGATCAATCAGCCCCAGCATTTT. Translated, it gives CASSDPDSEQINQPQHF.

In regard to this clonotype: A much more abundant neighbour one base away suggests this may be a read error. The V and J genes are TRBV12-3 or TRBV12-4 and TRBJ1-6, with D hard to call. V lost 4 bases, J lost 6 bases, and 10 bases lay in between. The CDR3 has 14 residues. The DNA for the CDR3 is TGTGCCAGCAGTTCGTTAGGGAGTAATTCACCCCTCCACTTT. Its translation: CASSSLGSNSPLHF.

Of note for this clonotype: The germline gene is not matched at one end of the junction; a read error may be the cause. CDR3 bases: TGCAGCGCAACCGGGACTAGCGGTTCTACTAGGTACGAGCGGTACTTC. This gives the protein CSATGTSGSTRYERYF. V and J are TRBV29-1 and TRBJ2-7; 11 bases are a match to TRBD2. The CDR3 totals 16 residues. Germline V lookup: CDR1 SQVTM, CDR2 ANQGSEA.

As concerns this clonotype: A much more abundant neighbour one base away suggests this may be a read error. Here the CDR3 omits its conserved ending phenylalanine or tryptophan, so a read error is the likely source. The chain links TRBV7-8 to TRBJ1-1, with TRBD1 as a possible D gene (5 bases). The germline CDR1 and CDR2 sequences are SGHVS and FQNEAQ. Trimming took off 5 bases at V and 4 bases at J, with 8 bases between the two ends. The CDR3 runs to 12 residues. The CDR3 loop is CASSPGGTEAFC. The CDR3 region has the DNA TGTGCCAGCAGCCCCGGGGGCACTGAAGCTTTCTGT.

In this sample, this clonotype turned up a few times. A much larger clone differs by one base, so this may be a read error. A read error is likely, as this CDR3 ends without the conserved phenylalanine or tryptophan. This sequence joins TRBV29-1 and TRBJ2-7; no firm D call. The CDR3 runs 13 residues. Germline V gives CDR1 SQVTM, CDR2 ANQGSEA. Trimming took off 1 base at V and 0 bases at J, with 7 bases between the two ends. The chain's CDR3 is CSVEGTNSYEQYL. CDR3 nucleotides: TGCAGCGTTGAAGGGACCAACTCCTACGAGCAGTACCTC.

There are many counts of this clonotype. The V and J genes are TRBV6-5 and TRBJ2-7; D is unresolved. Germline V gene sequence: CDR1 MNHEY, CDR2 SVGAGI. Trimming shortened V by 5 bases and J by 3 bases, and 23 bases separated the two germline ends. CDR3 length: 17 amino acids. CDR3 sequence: CASSTPSVGGTLYEQYF. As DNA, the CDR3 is TGTGCCAGCAGTACGCCCTCGGTGGGCGGAACACTCTACGAGCAGTACTTC.

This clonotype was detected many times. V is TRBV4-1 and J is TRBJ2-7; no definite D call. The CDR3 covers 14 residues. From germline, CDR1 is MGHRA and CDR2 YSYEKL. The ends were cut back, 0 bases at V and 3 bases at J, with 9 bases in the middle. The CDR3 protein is CASSQDLGGYEQYF. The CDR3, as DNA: TGCGCCAGCAGCCAAGATCTCGGTGGCTACGAGCAGTACTTC.

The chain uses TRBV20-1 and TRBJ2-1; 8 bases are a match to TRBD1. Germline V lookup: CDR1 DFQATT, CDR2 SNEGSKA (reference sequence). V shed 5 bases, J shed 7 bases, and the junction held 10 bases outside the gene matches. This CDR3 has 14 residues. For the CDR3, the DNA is TGCAGTGCTGGTCCGGGACAGGAATGGAATGAGCAGTTCTTC. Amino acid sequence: CSAGPGQEWNEQFF.

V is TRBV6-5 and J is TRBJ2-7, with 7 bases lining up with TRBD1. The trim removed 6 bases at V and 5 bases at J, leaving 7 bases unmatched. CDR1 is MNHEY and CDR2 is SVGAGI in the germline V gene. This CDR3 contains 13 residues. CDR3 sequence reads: CASRTGVAHEQYF. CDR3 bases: TGTGCCAGCAGAACAGGGGTCGCACACGAGCAGTACTTC.

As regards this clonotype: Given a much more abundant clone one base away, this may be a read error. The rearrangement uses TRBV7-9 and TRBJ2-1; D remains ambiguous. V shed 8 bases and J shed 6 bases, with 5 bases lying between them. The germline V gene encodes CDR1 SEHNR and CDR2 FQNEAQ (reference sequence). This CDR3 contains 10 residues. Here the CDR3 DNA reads TGTGCCAGCGATACCAATGAGCAGTTCTTC. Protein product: CASDTNEQFF.